This T cell receptor beta chain derives from a study of blood T cell repertoires in COVID-19. Study-level background: Acute and convalescent COVID-19 specimens originated in the United States, Italy and Spain. PBMCs, B-cell-depleted T cells, or T cells were the source of the cDNA or gDNA that made up the material.

In the original analysis: Amplifying reference gene primers gave estimates of nucleated cell counts. Method: immunoSEQ multiplex PCR; TCRdb's copy keeps in-frame clones and lacks some. V and J calls and clone size are those listed in that table; D and trimming were worked out from the DNA. The table records roughly 500,000 clones, roughly 89% of them present only once. CDR3 length: 15 amino acids. With 4 bases removed from V and 1 base from J, the gap between germline ends came to 13 bases. Germline values: CDR1 LGHDT, CDR2 YNNKEL (reference sequence). V gene TRBV3-1 (or the pseudogene TRBV3-2) combines with J gene TRBJ2-5; D is perhaps TRBD1 (6 bases). This TCR was sampled from a man aged 18 to 29 with COVID-19, enrolled during active disease. Sequencing was done on a sample of peripheral blood. The CDR3 sequence: CASSRTEFSQETQYF. DNA for the CDR3: TGTGCCAGCAGCCGGACAGAATTTTCCCAAGAGACCCAGTACTTC.